The 18 T cell receptor beta chains listed next were all sequenced from one sample in a study of PD-L1 blockade in urothelial cancer. Time point indicated: peripheral blood 6 weeks after treatment start. The table came from immunoSEQ multiplex PCR; TCRdb's copy has only in-frame clones and leaves some out. The repertoire holds 35,000 to 50,000 clones, with 80% to 90% as singletons. This sample comprised PBMCs, obtained around atezolizumab (anti-PD-L1) treatment. All receptors derive from a man in his 60s with urothelial cancer.

This CDR3 is CASSRSGYSGELFF. CDR3 sequence (DNA): TGTGCCAGTAGTCGGTCAGGGTATTCCGGGGAGCTGTTTTTT. This chain joins TRBV19 and TRBJ2-2, with a weak D call TRBD1 (5 bases). The CDR3 consists of 14 residues. V was shortened by 5 bases and J by 6 bases, with 13 bases between the two germline ends. The germline V gene encodes CDR1 LNHDA and CDR2 SQIVND (reference sequence).

The V call is TRBV11-2, the J call TRBJ2-4; D gene unclear. The V end was cut by 0 bases, the J end by 6 bases, with 12 bases between. This CDR3 has 15 residues. CDR1 is SGHAT and CDR2 is FQNNGV in the germline V gene. CDR3 sequence reads: CASSLESLVLNIQYF. CDR3 DNA sequence: TGTGCCAGCAGCTTAGAATCCCTAGTTTTAAACATTCAGTACTTC.

V gene TRBV18 combines with J gene TRBJ2-7; tentative D call: TRBD1 (5 bases). The ends were cut back, 3 bases at V and 5 bases at J, with 17 bases in the middle. Germline loops: CDR1 KGHSH, CDR2 LQKENI. The CDR3 extends over 15 amino acids. The CDR3 nucleotides read TGTGCCAGCTCACCCGGACAAGGGGCCCCCCACGAGCAGTACTTC. This codes for CASSPGQGAPHEQYF.

This rearrangement joins TRBV28 to TRBJ2-7; D possibly corresponds to TRBD2 (5 bases). The CDR3 has 16 residues. The germline V gene has CDR1 MDHEN and CDR2 SYDVKM. Trimming took off 5 bases at V and 2 bases at J, with 19 bases between the two ends. CDR3 DNA: TGTGCCAGCAGTGCCACCGGGGTTGTGGGTCCCTACGAGCAGTACTTC. This gives the protein CASSATGVVGPYEQYF.

V and J are TRBV5-1 and TRBJ2-3; D is undetermined. V dropped 0 bases and J dropped 4 bases, with 12 bases sitting between them. The V gene's germline CDR1 is SGHRS and CDR2 YFSETQ. The CDR3 has 15 amino acids. This chain's CDR3 is CASSLVGPPADTQYF. CDR3 in DNA: TGCGCCAGCAGCTTGGTGGGCCCGCCAGCAGATACGCAGTATTTT.

This clone occurred a few times. The J gene is TRBJ2-3, the V gene TRBV30, with TRBD1 matching 12 bases. Germline CDR1 reads GTSNPN; CDR2 reads SVGIG (reference sequence). V trimming: 0 bases; J trimming: 4 bases; junction bases outside the gene matches: 2. The CDR3 totals 15 residues. CDR3 sequence: CAWSVGTGGPDTQYF. The CDR3 DNA sequence: TGTGCCTGGAGTGTGGGGACAGGGGGCCCAGATACGCAGTATTTT.

The V call is TRBV18, the J call TRBJ1-1; no reliable D call. The CDR3 is made up of 15 amino acids. Looked up from germline, CDR1 is KGHSH and CDR2 is LQKENI. Trimming shortened V by 5 bases and J by 6 bases, and 19 bases separated the two germline ends. The CDR3 nucleotides are TGTGCCAGCTCATCAAATTTAGAACTGAGCGCTGAAGCTTTCTTT. Translated, it gives CASSSNLELSAEAFF. The full variable domain, its missing parts supplied by reference TRBV18 and TRBJ1-1, is NAGVMQNPRHLVRRRGQEARLRCSPMKGHSHVYWYRQLPEEGLKFMVYLQKENIIDESGMPKERFSAEFPKEGPSILRIQQVVRGDSAAYFCASSSNLELSAEAFFGQGTRLTVV.

The V and J genes are TRBV28 and TRBJ1-5, with D possibly matching TRBD1 (6 bases). CDR3 size: 14 residues. Deletions cut 5 bases from V and 3 bases from J, with 11 bases between. Germline CDR1 reads MDHEN; CDR2 reads SYDVKM. The CDR3 region has the DNA TGTGCCAGCAGTATCGGACAGATCAATCAGCCCCAGCATTTT. Translated, it gives CASSIGQINQPQHF.

V is TRBV18 and J is TRBJ1-4; TRBD1 aligns across 10 bases. The CDR3 extends over 15 amino acids. Trimming at V came to 0 bases and at J to 6 bases, leaving 1 base not matched to a gene. CDR1 is KGHSH and CDR2 is LQKENI in the germline V gene. This CDR3 is CASSPPDRGDEKLFF. The CDR3 nucleotides are TGTGCCAGCTCACCACCGGACAGGGGGGATGAAAAACTGTTTTTT.

The chain is built from TRBV2 and TRBJ1-4; TRBD1 matches 8 bases. V shed 6 bases, J shed 7 bases, and the junction held 10 bases outside the gene matches. The CDR3 consists of 15 residues. Looked up from germline, CDR1 is SNHLY and CDR2 is FYNNEI. CDR3 sequence reads: CASRVPGGSGEKLFF. As DNA, the CDR3 is TGTGCCAGCAGAGTCCCAGGGGGCAGCGGTGAAAAACTGTTTTTT.

The gene calls are TRBV19 and TRBJ1-2; maybe TRBD1 (5 bases). V was shortened by 7 bases and J by 0 bases, with 12 bases between the two germline ends. CDR1 is LNHDA and CDR2 is SQIVND in the germline V gene (reference sequence). This CDR3 has 14 residues. CDR3 sequence: CASTTRGSNYGYTF. The CDR3 region has the DNA TGTGCCAGTACCACGCGGGGCTCTAACTATGGCTACACCTTC.

V is TRBV4-1 and J is TRBJ1-5; tentative D call: TRBD1 (6 bases). V was pared by 3 bases and J by 9 bases, with 18 bases between. CDR1 is MGHRA and CDR2 is YSYEKL in the germline V gene. The CDR3 loop spans 15 amino acids. The CDR3 sequence: CASSQYREGFSPQHF. The CDR3 DNA reads as TGCGCCAGCAGCCAGTACAGGGAAGGGTTTTCGCCCCAGCATTTT.

The chain links TRBV11-3 to TRBJ2-3; D gene unclear. The CDR3 consists of 14 residues. Germline V gene data show CDR1 as SGHNT and CDR2 as YENEEA. V lost 1 base, J lost 0 bases, and 5 bases lay in between. The CDR3 here is CASSLGASTDTQYF. The CDR3 nucleotides are TGTGCCAGCAGCTTAGGGGCAAGCACAGATACGCAGTATTTT.

This clone was detected only a few times. The chain combines TRBV11-2 with TRBJ2-7; 7 bases map to TRBD2. Unmatched junction bases numbered 6, after V lost 4 bases and J lost 0 bases. The germline V gene has CDR1 SGHAT and CDR2 FQNNGV. The CDR3 is 15 residues long. CDR3 protein: CASSSLRGSSYEQYF. The DNA of the CDR3 is TGTGCCAGCAGCTCGCTGCGGGGGAGCTCCTACGAGCAGTACTTC.

The rearrangement joins TRBV7-6 to TRBJ2-2; D is unresolved. Germline assignment: CDR1 SGHVS and CDR2 FNYEAQ. The CDR3 is 13 amino acids. The V end lost 6 bases, the J end lost 6 bases, and 11 bases lay between the germline ends. The CDR3 DNA reads as TGTGCCAGCAGGTCCTGGGCATCCGGGGAGCTGTTTTTT. It encodes CASRSWASGELFF.

The chain couples TRBV5-6 to TRBJ2-3; D is unclear. Germline-derived CDR1 and CDR2 are SGHDT and YYEEEE. V was cut by 1 base and J by 2 bases, with 8 bases left in between. The CDR3 is 14 amino acids. CDR3 coding DNA: TGTGCCAGCAGCTTGTACAGATCCACAGATACGCAGTATTTT. Translating it yields CASSLYRSTDTQYF.

The chain has TRBV2 and TRBJ1-5; D is uncertain. V lost 10 bases, J lost 5 bases, and 18 bases lay in between. This CDR3 spans 14 amino acids. Per germline, CDR1 SNHLY and CDR2 FYNNEI. DNA of the CDR3: TGTGCCACTGCGGAGGGCGGAGGTTATCAGCCCCAGCATTTT. Translation: CATAEGGGYQPQHF.

The chain joins TRBV19 to TRBJ2-5, with D possibly TRBD2 on 6 matching bases. Germline assignment: CDR1 LNHDA and CDR2 SQIVND (reference sequence). The CDR3 is made up of 16 amino acids. Trimming removed 2 bases at V and 4 bases at J, with 17 bases between. The CDR3 loop reads CASSIRPLGGVETQYF. CDR3 nucleotides: TGTGCCAGTAGTATAAGGCCGCTTGGAGGGGTAGAGACCCAGTACTTC.